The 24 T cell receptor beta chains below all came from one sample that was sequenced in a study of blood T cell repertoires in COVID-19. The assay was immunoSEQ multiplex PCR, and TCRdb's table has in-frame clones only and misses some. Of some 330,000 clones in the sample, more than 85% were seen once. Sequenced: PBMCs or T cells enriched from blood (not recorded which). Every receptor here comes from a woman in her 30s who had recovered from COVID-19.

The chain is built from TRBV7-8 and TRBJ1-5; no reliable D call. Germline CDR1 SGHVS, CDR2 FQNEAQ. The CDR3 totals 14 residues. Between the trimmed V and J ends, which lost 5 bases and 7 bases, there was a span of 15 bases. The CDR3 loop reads CASSPTGMGQPQHF. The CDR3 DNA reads TGTGCCAGCAGCCCGACGGGGATGGGGCAGCCCCAGCATTTT. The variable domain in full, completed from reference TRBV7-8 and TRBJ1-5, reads GAGVSQSPRYKVAKRGQDVALRCDPISGHVSLFWYQQALGQGPEFLTYFQNEAQLDKSGLPSDRFFAERPEGSVSTLKIQRTQQEDSAVYLCASSPTGMGQPQHFGDGTRLSIL.

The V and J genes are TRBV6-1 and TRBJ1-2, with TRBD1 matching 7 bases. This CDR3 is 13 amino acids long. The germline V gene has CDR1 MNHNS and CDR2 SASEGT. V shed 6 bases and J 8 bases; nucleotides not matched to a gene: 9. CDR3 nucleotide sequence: TGTGCCAGCAGGAAAACAGGGGTGGACGGCTACACCTTC. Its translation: CASRKTGVDGYTF.

The CDR3 loop reads CASSLGGGTVQETQYF. The CDR3 DNA follows: TGTGCCAGCAGCTTAGGGGGTGGGACAGTCCAAGAGACCCAGTACTTC. V usage is TRBV7-9 and J usage is TRBJ2-5; TRBD1 matches 7 bases. V dropped 1 base and J dropped 1; count of bases not matched to a gene: 6. This CDR3 comprises 16 residues. Per the germline V gene, CDR1 is SEHNR and CDR2 is FQNEAQ (reference sequence).

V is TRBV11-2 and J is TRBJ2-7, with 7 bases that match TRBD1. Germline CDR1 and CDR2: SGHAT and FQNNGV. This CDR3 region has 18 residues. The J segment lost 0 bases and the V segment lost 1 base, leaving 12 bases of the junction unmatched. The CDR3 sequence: CASSLGQGLPLGSYEQYF. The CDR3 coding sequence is TGTGCCAGCAGCTTAGGACAGGGCCTTCCCTTGGGCTCCTACGAGCAGTACTTC.

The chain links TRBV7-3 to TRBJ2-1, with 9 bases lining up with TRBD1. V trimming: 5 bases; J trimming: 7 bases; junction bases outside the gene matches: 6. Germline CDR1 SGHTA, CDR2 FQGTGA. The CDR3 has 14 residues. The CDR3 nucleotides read TGTGCCAGCAGCGCCGGGACAGGGTGGAATGAGCAGTTCTTC. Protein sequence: CASSAGTGWNEQFF.

The CDR3, as DNA: TGTGCCAGCAGTGATCTACTAGCGGGGGGGTATGAGCAGTTCTTC. The encoded protein is CASSDLLAGGYEQFF. The chain is built from TRBV2 and TRBJ2-1; 13 nucleotides line up with TRBD2. V dropped 3 bases and J dropped 8; count of bases not matched to a gene: 4. This CDR3 is built from 15 residues. Germline V gene data show CDR1 as SNHLY and CDR2 as FYNNEI.

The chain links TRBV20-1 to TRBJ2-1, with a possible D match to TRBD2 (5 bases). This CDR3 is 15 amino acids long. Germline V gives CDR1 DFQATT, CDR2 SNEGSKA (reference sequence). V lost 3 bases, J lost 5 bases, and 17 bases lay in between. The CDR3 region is CSASVGLSSDNEQFF. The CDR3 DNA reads TGCAGTGCTAGTGTAGGACTCTCAAGCGACAATGAGCAGTTCTTC.

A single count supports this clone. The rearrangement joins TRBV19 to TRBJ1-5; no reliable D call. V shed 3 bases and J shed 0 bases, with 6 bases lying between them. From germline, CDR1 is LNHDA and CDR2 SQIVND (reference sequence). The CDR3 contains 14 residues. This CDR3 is CASSIDYSNQPQHF. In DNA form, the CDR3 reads TGTGCCAGTAGTATTGACTATAGCAATCAGCCCCAGCATTTT.

CDR3 DNA sequence: TGTGCCAGCAGCTTGGGATGGGGAGGCTCCTACGAGCAGTACTTC. Its translation: CASSLGWGGSYEQYF. The V and J genes are TRBV5-6 and TRBJ2-7; the D gene is possibly TRBD2 (6 bases). V dropped 0 bases and J dropped 0 bases, with 10 bases sitting between them. Germline lookup yields CDR1 SGHDT and CDR2 YYEEEE. The CDR3 covers 15 residues.

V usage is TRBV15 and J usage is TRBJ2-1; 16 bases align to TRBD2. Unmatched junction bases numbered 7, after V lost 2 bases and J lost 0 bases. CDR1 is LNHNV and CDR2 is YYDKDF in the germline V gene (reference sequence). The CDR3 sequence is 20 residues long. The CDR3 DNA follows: TGTGCCACCAGCAGACCGGGACTAGCGGGAGGGCCGAGCTCCTACAATGAGCAGTTCTTC. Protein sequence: CATSRPGLAGGPSSYNEQFF.

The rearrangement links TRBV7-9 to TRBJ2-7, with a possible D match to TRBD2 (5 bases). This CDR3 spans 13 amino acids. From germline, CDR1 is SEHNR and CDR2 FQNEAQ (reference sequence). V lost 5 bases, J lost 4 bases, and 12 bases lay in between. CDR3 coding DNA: TGTGCCAGCAGCCCCAGGACTGAATACGAGCAGTACTTC. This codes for CASSPRTEYEQYF. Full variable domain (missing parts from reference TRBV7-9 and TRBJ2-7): DTGVSQNPRHKITKRGQNVTFRCDPISEHNRLYWYRQTLGQGPEFLTYFQNEAQLEKSRLLSDRFSAERPKGSFSTLEIQRTEQGDSAMYLCASSPRTEYEQYFGPGTRLTVT.

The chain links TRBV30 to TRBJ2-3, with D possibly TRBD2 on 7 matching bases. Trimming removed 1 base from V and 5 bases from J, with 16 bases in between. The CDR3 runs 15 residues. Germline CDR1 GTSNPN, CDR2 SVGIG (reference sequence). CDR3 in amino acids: CAWSDYRGGVDTQYF. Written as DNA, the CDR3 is TGTGCCTGGAGTGACTATAGGGGGGGCGTAGATACGCAGTATTTT.

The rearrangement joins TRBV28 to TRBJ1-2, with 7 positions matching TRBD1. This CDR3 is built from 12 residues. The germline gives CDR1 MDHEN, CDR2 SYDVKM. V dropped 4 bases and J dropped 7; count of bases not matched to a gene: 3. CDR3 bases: TGTGCCAGCAGTTCGGACAGGATTGGCTACACCTTC. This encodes CASSSDRIGYTF.

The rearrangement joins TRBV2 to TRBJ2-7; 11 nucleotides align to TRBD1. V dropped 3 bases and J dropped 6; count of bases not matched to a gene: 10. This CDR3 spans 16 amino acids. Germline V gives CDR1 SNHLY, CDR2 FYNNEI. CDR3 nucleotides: TGTGCCAGCAGTGACGAGCCCCGGGACAGGGGGGGCGAGCAGTACTTC. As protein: CASSDEPRDRGGEQYF.

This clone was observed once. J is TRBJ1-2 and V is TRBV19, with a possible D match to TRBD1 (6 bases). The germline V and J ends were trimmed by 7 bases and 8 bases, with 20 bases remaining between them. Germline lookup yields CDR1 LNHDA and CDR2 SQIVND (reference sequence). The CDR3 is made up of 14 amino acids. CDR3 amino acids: CASMGGGRRGGYTF. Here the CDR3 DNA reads TGTGCCAGTATGGGAGGGGGGCGAAGAGGAGGCTACACCTTC.

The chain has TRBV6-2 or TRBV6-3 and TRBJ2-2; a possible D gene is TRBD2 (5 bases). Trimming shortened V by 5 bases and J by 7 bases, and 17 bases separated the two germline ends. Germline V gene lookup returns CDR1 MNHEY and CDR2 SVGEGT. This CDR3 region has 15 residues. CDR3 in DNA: TGTGCCAGCAGTACCAGACACCGAGGGAGCGGGGAGCTGTTTTTT. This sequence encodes CASSTRHRGSGELFF.

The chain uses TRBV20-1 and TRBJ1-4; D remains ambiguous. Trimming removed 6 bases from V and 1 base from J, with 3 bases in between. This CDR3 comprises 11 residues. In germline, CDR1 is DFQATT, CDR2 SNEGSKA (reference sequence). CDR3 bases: TGCAGTGCCGGAACTAATGAAAAACTGTTTTTT. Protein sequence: CSAGTNEKLFF.

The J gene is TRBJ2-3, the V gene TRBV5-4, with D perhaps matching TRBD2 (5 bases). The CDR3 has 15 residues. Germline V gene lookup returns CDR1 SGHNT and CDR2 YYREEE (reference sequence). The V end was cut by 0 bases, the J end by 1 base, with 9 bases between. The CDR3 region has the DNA TGTGCCAGCAGCTTGGGGAGTAGCGGCACAGATACGCAGTATTTT. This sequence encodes CASSLGSSGTDTQYF.

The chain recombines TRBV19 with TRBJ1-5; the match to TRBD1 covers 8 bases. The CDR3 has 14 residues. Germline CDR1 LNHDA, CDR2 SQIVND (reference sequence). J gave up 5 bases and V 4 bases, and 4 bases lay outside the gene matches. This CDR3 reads CASSSQGADQPQHF. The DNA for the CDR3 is TGTGCCAGTAGTAGTCAGGGGGCTGATCAGCCCCAGCATTTT.

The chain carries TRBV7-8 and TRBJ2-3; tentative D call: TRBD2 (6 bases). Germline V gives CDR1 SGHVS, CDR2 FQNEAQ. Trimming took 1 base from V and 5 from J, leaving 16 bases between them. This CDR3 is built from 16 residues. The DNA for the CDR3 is TGTGCCAGCAGCTTAGAGCCCCGGAGGAGGGTAGATACGCAGTATTTT. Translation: CASSLEPRRRVDTQYF. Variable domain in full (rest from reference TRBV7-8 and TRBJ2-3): GAGVSQSPRYKVAKRGQDVALRCDPISGHVSLFWYQQALGQGPEFLTYFQNEAQLDKSGLPSDRFFAERPEGSVSTLKIQRTQQEDSAVYLCASSLEPRRRVDTQYFGPGTRLTVL.

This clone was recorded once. CDR3 sequence: CASIRTSDDNYEQYF. The CDR3 DNA is TGTGCCAGCATCCGGACTAGCGATGACAACTACGAGCAGTACTTC. J is TRBJ2-7 and V is TRBV27; TRBD2 aligns across 9 bases. Trimming removed 7 bases from V and 3 bases from J; junction bases left unmatched: 10. Germline CDR1 is MNHEY and CDR2 is SMNVEV (reference sequence). The CDR3 covers 15 residues.

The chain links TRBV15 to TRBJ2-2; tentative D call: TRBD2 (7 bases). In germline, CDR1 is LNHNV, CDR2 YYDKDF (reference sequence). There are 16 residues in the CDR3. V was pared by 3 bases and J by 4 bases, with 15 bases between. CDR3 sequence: CATSRKGGGGTGELFF. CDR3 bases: TGTGCCACCAGCAGGAAGGGGGGAGGGGGCACCGGGGAGCTGTTTTTT.

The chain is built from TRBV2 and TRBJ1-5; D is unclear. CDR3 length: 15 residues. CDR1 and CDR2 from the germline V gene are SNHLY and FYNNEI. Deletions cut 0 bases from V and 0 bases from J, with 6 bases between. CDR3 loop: CASSEADYSNQPQHF. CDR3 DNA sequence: TGTGCCAGCAGTGAAGCAGACTATAGCAATCAGCCCCAGCATTTT.

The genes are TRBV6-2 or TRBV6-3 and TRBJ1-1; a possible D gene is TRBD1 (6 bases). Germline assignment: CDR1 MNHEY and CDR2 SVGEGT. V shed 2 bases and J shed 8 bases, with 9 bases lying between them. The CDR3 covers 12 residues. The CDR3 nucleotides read TGTGCCAGCAGTTACGACGACAGGGAAGCTTTCTTT. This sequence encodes CASSYDDREAFF.